These T cell receptor beta chains were read from a single sample in a study of neoadjuvant anti-PD-1 for oral cavity cancer. TCRdb's copy holds only in-frame clones and misses some; the assay was immunoSEQ multiplex PCR. This table has tens of thousands of clones, approximately 82% appearing once. This specimen was PBMCs, taken before nivolumab (anti-PD-1) treatment. These receptors were collected from a person aged 40 to 85 with oral cavity squamous cell carcinoma. The CDR3 runs from the conserved cysteine through the conserved F or W. A D gene is named only where the DNA matches it firmly. The size of a clone is reported for some rows only, either as once, few or many, or as a class for expanded clones.

TRBJ2-7	NA	TRBD1	TRBV27	CASSYDRDGEQYF	TGTGCCAGCAGCTATGACAGGGACGGCGAGCAGTACTTC
TRBJ1-1	NA	NA	TRBV29-1	CSAVRDYDTEAFF	TGCAGCGCCGTCAGGGATTACGACACTGAAGCTTTCTTT
TRBJ1-2	NA	TRBD1	TRBV2	CASRDFRGLYGYTF	TGTGCCAGCAGAGATTTCAGGGGGCTGTATGGCTACACCTTC
TRBJ2-1	few	NA	TRBV4-1	CASSPRGLNLNEQFF	TGCGCCAGCAGCCCTCGGGGACTTAATCTCAATGAGCAGTTCTTC
TRBJ1-1	NA	TRBD1	TRBV6-1	CASSTGTATTEAFF	TGTGCCAGCAGCACCGGGACAGCGACCACTGAAGCTTTCTTT
TRBJ2-2	NA	TRBD2	TRBV7-3	CASSLRLAGDGGELFF	TGTGCCAGCAGCTTACGGCTAGCGGGAGATGGCGGGGAGCTGTTTTTT
TRBJ2-7	NA	NA	TRBV5-1	CASRPTAGTSSYEQYF	TGCGCCAGCAGGCCGACGGCCGGGACAAGCTCCTACGAGCAGTACTTC
TRBJ2-3	few	TRBD1	TRBV6-4	CASSKTGEDTQYF	TGTGCCAGCAGCAAAACAGGGGAAGATACGCAGTATTTT
TRBJ1-3	few	NA	TRBV11-2	CASSLESGNTIYF	TGTGCCAGCAGCTTAGAGAGTGGAAACACCATATATTTT
TRBJ2-7	NA	TRBD1	TRBV10-2	CATGQGSEQYF	TGCGCCACGGGACAGGGGAGTGAGCAGTACTTC
TRBJ2-4	NA	NA	TRBV4-1	CASSQVERKNIQYF	TGCGCCAGCAGCCAAGTGGAGCGGAAAAACATTCAGTACTTC
TRBJ1-3	NA	NA	TRBV4-2	CASSQGPAATIYF	TGTGCCAGCAGCCAAGGGCCCGCGGCGACCATATATTTT
TRBJ1-5	NA	NA	TRBV6-1	CASSEARRIDQPQHF	TGTGCCAGCAGTGAAGCGCGACGCATCGATCAGCCCCAGCATTTT
TRBJ2-1	once	NA	TRBV9	CASSVELATYNEQFF	TGTGCCAGCAGCGTAGAATTAGCTACCTACAATGAGCAGTTCTTC
TRBJ1-2	NA	NA	TRBV11-2	CASSLLTGRTNYGYTF	TGTGCCAGCAGCTTACTTACAGGGAGGACAAACTATGGCTACACCTTC
TRBJ2-7	NA	NA	TRBV7-5	CVRTPHGRRDEQYF	TGTGTCAGAACCCCCCACGGCAGAAGGGACGAGCAGTACTTC
TRBJ2-6	NA	NA	TRBV9	CASSERLGLGANVLTF	TGTGCCAGCAGCGAGCGATTGGGGCTCGGGGCCAACGTCCTGACTTTC
TRBJ1-4	NA	NA	TRBV27	CASSPPGGMGEKLFF	TGTGCCAGCAGTCCCCCCGGGGGAATGGGCGAAAAACTGTTTTTT
TRBJ2-3	NA	NA	TRBV10-3	CATHGQLRGDTQYF	TGTGCCACCCACGGCCAACTACGCGGAGATACGCAGTATTTT
TRBJ1-5	NA	NA	TRBV30	CAWSAGQFNQPQHF	TGTGCCTGGAGTGCAGGACAGTTCAATCAGCCCCAGCATTTT
TRBJ1-1	once	TRBD1	TRBV19	CASSAGTVNTEAFF	TGTGCCAGTAGTGCCGGGACAGTGAACACTGAAGCTTTCTTT
TRBJ1-1	NA	NA	TRBV5-6	CASSLISDTEAFF	TGTGCCAGCAGCTTGATTTCGGACACTGAAGCTTTCTTT
TRBJ1-1	NA	NA	TRBV11-2	CASSFSIGLRTDTEAFF	TGTGCCAGCAGCTTTAGTATCGGTTTACGTACGGACACTGAAGCTTTCTTT
TRBJ2-3	NA	NA	TRBV5-6	CASSLATDTQYF	TGTGCCAGCAGCTTAGCAACAGATACGCAGTATTTT
TRBJ2-7	NA	NA	TRBV9	CASSSQVRDEQYF	TGTGCCAGCAGCTCTCAGGTCAGGGACGAGCAGTACTTC
TRBJ1-1	once	NA	TRBV2	CASSEGQREAFF	TGTGCCAGCAGTGAGGGCCAGAGAGAAGCTTTCTTT
TRBJ2-7	NA	TRBD2	TRBV4-1	CASSQAAGGLRYEQYF	TGCGCCAGCAGCCAAGCGGCGGGAGGGCTTAGGTACGAGCAGTACTTC